This T cell receptor beta chain was captured by sequencing in a study of blood T cell repertoires in COVID-19. Looking at the study overall: Collection of acute and convalescent COVID-19 samples took place in the United States, Italy and Spain. PBMCs, B-cell-depleted T cells, or T cells provided the cDNA or gDNA that made up the material.

The CDR3 sequence is 15 residues long. Trimming left V 2 bases short and J 3 bases short, with 12 bases between. Per germline, CDR1 SGDLS and CDR2 YYNGEE. Source study methods: Quantification of nucleated cells was approximated via reference gene primer amplification. Clones were read by immunoSEQ multiplex PCR, and TCRdb kept only the in-frame ones, dropping some. D and trimming were read from the DNA, whereas the V and J calls and clone size are those reported in that table. The sample records about 120,000 clones, about four fifths being singletons. This chain joins TRBV9 and TRBJ1-3; no reliable D call. The clonotype was recovered from a human donor in a cohort sampled during active COVID-19. Sequences were obtained from peripheral blood. CDR3 amino acids: CASSVEGGIGNTIYF. CDR3 nucleotides: TGTGCCAGCAGCGTCGAGGGAGGGATTGGAAACACCATATATTTT.